The 24 T cell receptor beta chains presented below share a single source sample, sequenced in a study of shared clonotypes between healthy human individuals. TCRdb keeps only in-frame clones here, not all; method: immunoSEQ multiplex PCR. Here the sample spans about 2.3 million clones, just under 95% being singletons. The sequenced sample consisted of naive CD4+ T cells from PBMCs. Indicated subset: CD45RA+ positively selected. These receptors were obtained from a man between 18 and 29 years old in good health. Some clones in this sample may be carry-over from other donors' samples.

The chain recombines TRBV11-2 with TRBJ2-4; D is unresolved. V was pared by 1 base and J by 6 bases, with 13 bases between. From germline, CDR1 is SGHAT and CDR2 FQNNGV. The CDR3 totals 15 residues. The CDR3 loop is CASSLGVNSGNIQYF. Here the CDR3 DNA reads TGTGCCAGCAGCTTAGGAGTAAACTCGGGAAACATTCAGTACTTC.

V is TRBV2 and J is TRBJ2-1, with TRBD2 matching over 10 bases. Germline values: CDR1 SNHLY, CDR2 FYNNEI. Trimming took 3 bases from V and 7 from J; bases not matched to a gene: 9. There are 16 residues in the CDR3. CDR3 protein: CASSDTLAGEKNEQFF. CDR3 coding DNA: TGTGCCAGCAGTGACACCCTAGCGGGAGAGAAGAATGAGCAGTTCTTC.

The CDR3 sequence is CASSTGLAQSGKNIQYF. CDR3 nucleotide sequence: TGCGCCAGCAGCACAGGACTAGCTCAGTCTGGCAAAAACATTCAGTACTTC. The J gene is TRBJ2-4, the V gene TRBV5-1; 8 nucleotides agree with TRBD2. The CDR3 is made up of 17 amino acids. CDR1 is SGHRS, CDR2 YFSETQ, per germline. The V segment lost 4 bases and the J segment 3 bases; nucleotides outside the gene matches: 12.

The chain employs TRBV4-1 and TRBJ1-1; no definite D call. Trimming left V 1 base short and J 4 bases short, with 7 bases between. From germline, CDR1 is MGHRA and CDR2 YSYEKL. This CDR3 contains 13 residues. For the CDR3, the DNA is TGCGCCAGCAGCCAAGCCCCATTCACTGAAGCTTTCTTT. Protein sequence: CASSQAPFTEAFF.

This chain connects TRBV18 to TRBJ2-3; TRBD2 agrees at 10 bases. The junction had 10 bases not matched to a gene; V was cut back by 1 base and J by 0 bases. Per the germline V gene, CDR1 is KGHSH and CDR2 is LQKENI. There are 19 residues in the CDR3. CDR3 sequence reads: CASSPLAPGLATSTDTQYF. DNA for the CDR3: TGTGCCAGCTCACCACTAGCCCCGGGACTAGCGACTAGCACAGATACGCAGTATTTT.

A single count supports this clone. V gene TRBV21-1 combines with J gene TRBJ2-7; whether TRBD1, the table's D call, matches the DNA was not checked. TRBV21-1 represents a pseudogene. This CDR3 comprises 14 residues. CDR3: CASSKGHFPYEQYF. The CDR3 DNA is TGTGCCAGCAGCAAGGGACACTTTCCCTACGAGCAGTACTTC.

This chain links TRBV30 with TRBJ1-1, with 7 bases fitting TRBD1. V shed 0 bases, J shed 11 bases, and the junction held 9 bases outside the gene matches. The germline CDR1 and CDR2 sequences are GTSNPN and SVGIG (reference sequence). This CDR3 region has 13 residues. The CDR3 here is CAWSVGGEGAAFF. The CDR3 DNA sequence: TGTGCCTGGAGTGTAGGCGGGGAGGGGGCGGCTTTCTTT.

The V call is TRBV7-9, the J call TRBJ2-2, with 10 bases matching TRBD2. The trim removed 1 base at V and 7 bases at J, leaving 12 bases unmatched. Germline CDR1 is SEHNR and CDR2 is FQNEAQ (reference sequence). This CDR3 is 18 amino acids long. The CDR3 region is CASSLGKQREGRNGELFF. The DNA of the CDR3 is TGTGCCAGCAGCTTAGGGAAGCAGCGGGAGGGCCGTAACGGGGAGCTGTTTTTT.

The chain links TRBV5-1 to TRBJ1-2; D is undetermined. The CDR3 consists of 13 residues. CDR1 is SGHRS, CDR2 YFSETQ, per germline. V dropped 0 bases and J dropped 6 bases, with 9 bases sitting between them. This CDR3 is CASSLDGGDGYTF. CDR3 in DNA: TGCGCCAGCAGCTTGGACGGCGGGGATGGCTACACCTTC.

In this sample, this clone turned up once. The chain combines TRBV15 with TRBJ2-7; 10 bases are a match to TRBD2. Germline V gives CDR1 LNHNV, CDR2 YYDKDF (reference sequence). The CDR3 length is 16 residues. V lost 2 bases and J lost 0; bases outside the gene matches: 4. CDR3 coding DNA: TGTGCCACCAGCAGAACCAGGACTAGCGGCTCCTACGAGCAGTACTTC. Translated: CATSRTRTSGSYEQYF.

J is TRBJ2-2 and V is TRBV7-3; 9 positions match TRBD1. CDR1 and CDR2 (germline): SGHTA, FQGTGA. The CDR3 is 16 residues long. V lost 5 bases, J lost 5 bases, and 9 bases stayed unmatched. Written as DNA, the CDR3 is TGTGCCAGCAGCCCCCCCGGGACAGGGTCTACCGGGGAGCTGTTTTTT. This gives the protein CASSPPGTGSTGELFF.

The chain has TRBV15 and TRBJ1-5; D gene unclear. Trimming took off 1 base at V and 10 bases at J, with 8 bases between the two ends. Germline V gene lookup returns CDR1 LNHNV and CDR2 YYDKDF (reference sequence). The CDR3 is 12 residues long. The CDR3 nucleotides read TGTGCCACCAGCAGAGCTAAGGATCCCCAGCATTTT. Translated: CATSRAKDPQHF. Supplemented by reference TRBV15 and TRBJ1-5, the full variable domain reads DAMVIQNPRYQVTQFGKPVTLSCSQTLNHNVMYWYQQKSSQAPKLLFHYYDKDFNNEADTPDNFQSRRPNTSFCFLDIRSPGLGDTAMYLCATSRAKDPQHFGDGTRLSIL.

The rearrangement joins TRBV21-1 to TRBJ2-4; TRBD2 is taken as the D call from the table, unchecked against the DNA. TRBV21-1 is tagged as a pseudogene. This CDR3 has 14 amino acids. DNA of the CDR3: TGTGCCAGCAGCAAAGGAGAAACCAAAAACATTCAGTACTTC. Translating it yields CASSKGETKNIQYF.

V and J are TRBV11-2 and TRBJ2-7; the D gene could be TRBD1 or TRBD2 (5 bases each). This CDR3 is built from 14 residues. The ends were cut back, 6 bases at V and 6 bases at J, with 18 bases in the middle. Germline V lookup: CDR1 SGHAT, CDR2 FQNNGV. Written as DNA, the CDR3 is TGTGCCAGCAGGGTGCAGGGCGGGTCAGCCGAGCAGTACTTC. This gives the protein CASRVQGGSAEQYF. The full variable domain, rest sourced from reference TRBV11-2 and TRBJ2-7, is EAGVAQSPRYKIIEKRQSVAFWCNPISGHATLYWYQQILGQGPKLLIQFQNNGVVDDSQLPKDRFSAERLKGVDSTLKIQPAKLEDSAVYLCASRVQGGSAEQYFGPGTRLTVT.

V usage is TRBV7-6 and J usage is TRBJ2-5; TRBD1 matches 10 bases. The germline V gene encodes CDR1 SGHVS and CDR2 FNYEAQ. The CDR3 covers 12 residues. The V gene end was trimmed by 10 bases and the J gene end by 8 bases; junction bases not matched to a gene: 7. Written as DNA, the CDR3 is TGTGCCACCCGGGACAGGGGCCCTACCCAGTACTTC. Protein sequence: CATRDRGPTQYF.

The CDR3 DNA reads as TGTGCCAGCAGTTTACACACCACCGTCTCCTACGAGCAGTACTTC. This sequence encodes CASSLHTTVSYEQYF. The chain joins TRBV27 to TRBJ2-7; D unresolved. Germline V gene data show CDR1 as MNHEY and CDR2 as SMNVEV (reference sequence). V lost 2 bases and J lost 0, with 11 bases in between. This CDR3 has 15 amino acids.

The V call is TRBV29-1, the J call TRBJ2-1; 10 bases match TRBD2. The CDR3 has 14 amino acids. V lost 7 bases, J lost 0 bases, and 3 bases stayed unmatched. Germline V CDR1 and CDR2: SQVTM, ANQGSEA. CDR3 bases: TGCAGCGCCGCTAGCGGGAGCTCCTACAATGAGCAGTTCTTC. This codes for CSAASGSSYNEQFF.

A single count supports this clone. The chain joins TRBV28 to TRBJ2-3; D uncertain. Trimming took off 9 bases at V and 2 bases at J, with 6 bases between the two ends. The CDR3 runs 11 residues. Germline V CDR1 and CDR2: MDHEN, SYDVKM. CDR3 protein: CASRYTDTQYF. In DNA, the CDR3 is TGTGCCAGTCGCTACACAGATACGCAGTATTTT. Full variable domain (missing parts from reference TRBV28 and TRBJ2-3): DVKVTQSSRYLVKRTGEKVFLECVQDMDHENMFWYRQDPGLGLRLIYFSYDVKMKEKGDIPEGYSVSREKKERFSLILESASTNQTSMYLCASRYTDTQYFGPGTRLTVL.

The V and J genes are TRBV7-3 and TRBJ2-4; D is ambiguous. With 2 bases removed from V and 7 bases from J, the gap between germline ends came to 9 bases. The CDR3 has 13 residues. Looked up from germline, CDR1 is SGHTA and CDR2 is FQGTGA. The CDR3 DNA reads TGTGCCAGCAGCTTAGGGGAAGTCAACATTCAGTACTTC. Translation: CASSLGEVNIQYF.

In its sample, this clone was seen a few times. The chain recombines TRBV30 with TRBJ1-1; unclear D gene. The V end was cut by 0 bases, the J end by 1 base, with 9 bases between. Germline CDR1 and CDR2: GTSNPN and SVGIG (reference sequence). This CDR3 is built from 14 residues. CDR3 residues: CAWSVTNQNTEAFF. CDR3 coding DNA: TGTGCCTGGAGTGTAACCAACCAGAACACTGAAGCTTTCTTT.

The rearrangement uses TRBV9 and TRBJ2-7, with D tentatively TRBD1 (6 bases). Germline assignment: CDR1 SGDLS and CDR2 YYNGEE. V was clipped by 2 bases and J by 3 bases, with 15 bases between them. This CDR3 is 15 amino acids long. In DNA, the CDR3 is TGTGCCAGCAGCGTGGGACATTCAGGGAACTACGAGCAGTACTTC. Translating it yields CASSVGHSGNYEQYF. Complete variable domain (other parts from reference TRBV9 and TRBJ2-7): DSGVTQTPKHLITATGQRVTLRCSPRSGDLSVYWYQQSLDQGLQFLIQYYNGEERAKGNILERFSAQQFPDLHSELNLSSLELGDSALYFCASSVGHSGNYEQYFGPGTRLTVT.

The chain links TRBV7-9 to TRBJ2-5, with D possibly matching TRBD2 (7 bases). V lost 1 base and J lost 4, with 13 bases in between. Germline CDR1 reads SEHNR; CDR2 reads FQNEAQ (reference sequence). The CDR3 extends over 15 amino acids. CDR3 in amino acids: CASSLEQGRGETQYF. DNA for the CDR3: TGTGCCAGCAGCTTAGAGCAGGGGAGGGGAGAGACCCAGTACTTC.

The chain couples TRBV7-9 to TRBJ1-4; D gene ambiguous. Germline assignment: CDR1 SEHNR and CDR2 FQNEAQ (reference sequence). The CDR3 runs 13 residues. The V end was cut by 1 base, the J end by 7 bases, with 7 bases between. DNA for the CDR3: TGTGCCAGCAGCTTAGGTGGAGTTGAAAAACTGTTTTTT. Its translation is CASSLGGVEKLFF.

The chain is built from TRBV13 and TRBJ2-7; TRBD2 matches at 12 bases. Germline V gene data show CDR1 as PRHDT and CDR2 as FYEKMQ (reference sequence). This CDR3 spans 15 amino acids. V lost 5 bases and J lost 4; bases outside the gene matches: 6. CDR3 nucleotides: TGTGCCAGCAGCATACTAGCGGGAGGAGGATACGAGCAGTACTTC. Its protein is CASSILAGGGYEQYF.